This entry is about one TCR beta chain. No antigen is known for it. Germline loops: CDR1 SNHLY, CDR2 FYNNEI. V lost 7 bases and J lost 1; bases outside the gene matches: 5. The CDR3 is made up of 14 amino acids. TCRdb reanalysed the RT-PCR reads using MiXCR and keeps one entry per CDR3 protein. Counted here are roughly 500,000 distinct CDR3 sequences, approximately 16% occurring once; the ten biggest clones make up about 3%. The data stem from a study of response to subunit inactivated influenza vaccine. Study findings and constraints: T cells newly recruited by each seasonal influenza vaccination are few, the authors suggested.

This chain uses TRBV2 with TRBJ1-1, with 8 bases lining up with TRBD1. Sample: CD4+ T cells sorted from PBMCs, taken around 25 months after vaccination. This clonotype was obtained from a man between 50 and 75 years old who received an inactivated influenza vaccine. The CDR3 spells CASKTTGANTEAFF. CDR3 nucleotides: TGTGCCAGCAAGACGACAGGGGCGAACACTGAAGCTTTCTTT.